This is a list of T cell receptor beta chains from one sample in a study of CD8 T cells in Susac syndrome. TCRdb passed the immunoSEQ multiplex PCR reads through MiXCR, listing each CDR3 protein once. The data show roughly 100,000 distinct CDR3 sequences, approximately 95% seen once. Sequencing input: CD8+ T cells from PBMCs. All receptors derive from a human donor with Susac syndrome. Each CDR3 is given with its conserved first and last residue. The D gene is left open where the match is weak. The listing skips clone size in some rows; elsewhere it reads once, few, many or a size class.

D,size,V,J,CDR3,DNA
-,once,TRBV3-1,TRBJ2-7,CASSGTGHGRYEQYF,TGTGCCAGCAGCGGTACGGGACACGGGCGCTACGAGCAGTACTTC
-,-,TRBV6-2/TRBV6-3,TRBJ2-3,CASRDPQADTQYF,TGTGCCAGCAGGGACCCCCAGGCAGATACGCAGTATTTT
TRBD2,-,TRBV20-1,TRBJ2-1,CSARDLAGNEQFF,TGCAGTGCTAGAGATCTAGCGGGCAATGAGCAGTTCTTC
-,-,TRBV11-2,TRBJ1-1,CASSSIGDPNTEAFF,TGTGCCAGCAGCTCTATAGGGGACCCGAACACTGAAGCTTTCTTT
TRBD1,-,TRBV20-1,TRBJ2-3,CSARSGQIATDTQYF,TGCAGTGCTAGATCGGGACAGATTGCCACAGATACGCAGTATTTT
-,-,TRBV6-6,TRBJ2-5,CASSDGPPQETQYF,TGTGCCAGCAGTGACGGACCCCCGCAAGAGACCCAGTACTTC
-,once,TRBV5-4,TRBJ1-2,CASSQAGGDKDYGYTF,TGTGCCAGCAGCCAAGCGGGAGGGGATAAAGACTATGGCTACACCTTC
TRBD2,once,TRBV13,TRBJ2-3,CASGLAGSSTDTQYF,TGTGCCAGCGGACTAGCGGGGTCTAGCACAGATACGCAGTATTTT
-,-,TRBV7-9,TRBJ2-4,CASSLESRFQNIQYF,TGTGCCAGCAGCTTAGAATCCAGGTTCCAAAACATTCAGTACTTC
TRBD1,-,TRBV3-1,TRBJ2-7,CASSPFRDSTYEQYF,TGTGCCAGCAGCCCCTTCCGGGACAGTACCTACGAGCAGTACTTC
-,-,TRBV7-8,TRBJ2-5,CASSARTTGLSAPQYF,TGTGCCAGCAGCGCTAGAACAACCGGACTTAGCGCCCCCCAGTACTTC
-,-,TRBV29-1,TRBJ2-7,CSVGWSSYEQYF,TGCAGCGTTGGATGGTCCTCCTACGAGCAGTACTTC
-,-,TRBV12-3/TRBV12-4,TRBJ1-2,CASRDYGYTF,TGTGCCAGCAGGGACTATGGCTACACCTTC
-,few,TRBV6-2/TRBV6-3,TRBJ2-7,CASSLNGYEQYF,TGTGCCAGCAGTTTGAACGGCTACGAGCAGTACTTC
TRBD1,-,TRBV3-1,TRBJ1-6,CASSQESIRTGRNSPLHF,TGTGCCAGCAGCCAAGAGTCTATAAGGACAGGGCGTAATTCACCCCTCCACTTT
-,-,TRBV27,TRBJ1-2,CASSSGGLAYGYTF,TGTGCCAGCAGCTCGGGGGGACTGGCCTATGGCTACACCTTC
-,-,TRBV5-1,TRBJ2-1,CASSEGLQDEQFF,TGCGCCAGCAGCGAAGGGTTACAGGATGAGCAGTTCTTC
-,-,TRBV4-3,TRBJ2-3,CASSQEVAGATDTQYF,TGCGCCAGCAGCCAAGAAGTGGCGGGGGCCACAGATACGCAGTATTTT
-,-,TRBV19,TRBJ1-5,CASSSKGGYQPQHF,TGTGCCAGTAGTTCCAAGGGGGGTTATCAGCCCCAGCATTTT
-,-,TRBV20-1,TRBJ2-7,CSAKTGRDYEQYF,TGCAGTGCTAAGACAGGGCGGGACTACGAGCAGTACTTC
TRBD1,-,TRBV2,TRBJ2-7,CASSENRGREYEQYF,TGTGCCAGCAGTGAAAACAGGGGGCGCGAGTACGAGCAGTACTTC
TRBD1,-,TRBV5-4,TRBJ1-2,CASSPGGPGYTF,TGTGCCAGCAGCCCAGGGGGGCCTGGCTACACCTTC
TRBD1,-,TRBV9,TRBJ2-5,CASSPGTGPSRETQYF,TGTGCCAGCAGCCCAGGGACAGGGCCGTCCCGGGAGACCCAGTACTTC
-,-,TRBV12-3/TRBV12-4,TRBJ1-5,CASSRTLNQPQHF,TGTGCCAGCAGTCGTACCCTTAATCAGCCCCAGCATTTT
-,-,TRBV9,TRBJ1-5,CASSEGPSNQPQHF,TGTGCCAGCAGCGAGGGACCCAGCAATCAGCCCCAGCATTTT
-,-,TRBV23-1,TRBJ2-5,CASSRNGEETQYF,TGCGCCAGCAGTCGAAACGGGGAAGAGACCCAGTACTTC
-,-,TRBV10-2,TRBJ1-2,CASSPDGAGYGYTF,TGCGCCAGCAGTCCTGATGGGGCAGGCTATGGCTACACCTTC
-,-,TRBV13,TRBJ2-3,CASSLTGLSTDTQYF,TGTGCCAGCAGCTTGACAGGTCTAAGCACAGATACGCAGTATTTT
-,-,TRBV27,TRBJ1-1,CASSYVAGAGDTEAFF,TGTGCCAGCAGTTACGTCGCGGGGGCCGGGGACACTGAAGCTTTCTTT
-,-,TRBV9,TRBJ1-2,CASSPGGGIGGYTF,TGTGCCAGCAGCCCAGGCGGGGGAATTGGCGGCTACACCTTC
-,medium-sized,TRBV7-9,TRBJ2-5,CASSLHRDYQETQYF,TGTGCCAGCAGCTTGCACCGGGACTACCAAGAGACCCAGTACTTC
-,-,TRBV7-9,TRBJ2-7,CASSAGSWGSYEQYF,TGTGCCAGCAGCGCGGGGAGTTGGGGATCCTACGAGCAGTACTTC
-,-,TRBV29-1,TRBJ1-4,CSVQGTNEKLFF,TGCAGCGTACAGGGTACTAATGAAAAACTGTTTTTT
TRBD1,few,TRBV6-2/TRBV6-3,TRBJ2-7,CASTRDSSYEQYF,TGTGCCAGCACAAGGGACAGCTCCTACGAGCAGTACTTC
-,-,TRBV12-3/TRBV12-4,TRBJ2-1,CASSLAENNEQFF,TGTGCCAGCAGTTTGGCAGAAAACAATGAGCAGTTCTTC
-,-,TRBV19,TRBJ2-1,CASSTGTVYNEQFF,TGTGCCAGTAGTACGGGGACGGTATACAATGAGCAGTTCTTC
-,-,TRBV9,TRBJ1-1,CASSVQGANTEAFF,TGTGCCAGCAGCGTACAGGGCGCGAACACTGAAGCTTTCTTT
TRBD2,-,TRBV7-9,TRBJ2-7,CASSQMGLHEQYF,TGTGCCAGCAGCCAAATGGGACTACACGAGCAGTACTTC
-,-,TRBV14,TRBJ1-5,CASRFRWQGNGTQPQHF,TGTGCCAGCAGATTCAGGTGGCAGGGTAACGGCACTCAGCCCCAGCATTTT
TRBD1,-,TRBV29-1,TRBJ2-2,CSATGTVGAGELFF,TGCAGCGCTACCGGGACAGTGGGGGCCGGGGAGCTGTTTTTT
-,-,TRBV29-1,TRBJ2-1,CSVNNTTHEQFF,TGCAGCGTTAACAATACAACGCATGAGCAGTTCTTC
TRBD1,-,TRBV29-1,TRBJ2-7,CSAQTGNSYEQYF,TGCAGCGCCCAGACAGGGAACTCCTACGAGCAGTACTTC
TRBD1,-,TRBV29-1,TRBJ2-3,CSVRGTGGKDTQYF,TGCAGCGTTCGAGGGACAGGGGGGAAAGATACGCAGTATTTT
-,-,TRBV14,TRBJ2-1,CASSQVYNEQFF,TGTGCCAGCAGCCAAGTTTACAATGAGCAGTTCTTC
TRBD1,-,TRBV7-9,TRBJ1-1,CASSRVQGANTEAFF,TGTGCCAGCAGCAGAGTCCAGGGGGCCAACACTGAAGCTTTCTTT
TRBD2,-,TRBV29-1,TRBJ2-1,CSVPHSGGYNEQFF,TGCAGCGTTCCCCACAGCGGGGGATACAATGAGCAGTTCTTC
-,-,TRBV7-7,TRBJ2-7,CASSLGEASYEQYF,TGTGCCAGCAGCTTGGGTGAGGCCTCCTACGAGCAGTACTTC
TRBD1,-,TRBV12-5,TRBJ2-5,CASGLVRTGEETQYF,TGTGCTAGTGGTTTGGTAAGGACAGGGGAAGAGACCCAGTACTTC
-,-,TRBV9,TRBJ2-7,CASSVVPGYEQYF,TGTGCCAGCAGCGTAGTCCCGGGGTACGAGCAGTACTTC
-,-,TRBV7-8,TRBJ2-3,CASSSLEQRTDTQYF,TGTGCCAGCAGCTCCCTCGAACAGCGCACAGATACGCAGTATTTT
TRBD2,-,TRBV6-4,TRBJ2-1,CASSDAPGGNEQFF,TGTGCCAGCAGTGACGCCCCCGGGGGGAATGAGCAGTTCTTC
-,-,TRBV15,TRBJ2-5,CATSSRWETQYF,TGTGCCACCAGCTCGAGATGGGAGACCCAGTACTTC
TRBD2,-,TRBV6-5,TRBJ2-5,CASSHRDYGQETQYF,TGTGCCAGCAGCCACCGGGACTACGGCCAAGAGACCCAGTACTTC
-,-,TRBV19,TRBJ2-7,CASSIGHEQYF,TGTGCCAGTAGTATAGGGCACGAGCAGTACTTC
-,once,TRBV7-8,TRBJ1-1,CASSLYPRGAGNTEAFF,TGTGCCAGCAGCTTATATCCCCGGGGGGCAGGGAACACTGAAGCTTTCTTT
-,-,TRBV4-2,TRBJ2-2,CASSQILQGIGELFF,TGTGCCAGCAGCCAGATCTTACAGGGAATCGGGGAGCTGTTTTTT
-,-,TRBV12-3/TRBV12-4,TRBJ1-5,CASSFGHSNQPQHF,TGTGCCAGCAGTTTTGGACACAGCAATCAGCCCCAGCATTTT